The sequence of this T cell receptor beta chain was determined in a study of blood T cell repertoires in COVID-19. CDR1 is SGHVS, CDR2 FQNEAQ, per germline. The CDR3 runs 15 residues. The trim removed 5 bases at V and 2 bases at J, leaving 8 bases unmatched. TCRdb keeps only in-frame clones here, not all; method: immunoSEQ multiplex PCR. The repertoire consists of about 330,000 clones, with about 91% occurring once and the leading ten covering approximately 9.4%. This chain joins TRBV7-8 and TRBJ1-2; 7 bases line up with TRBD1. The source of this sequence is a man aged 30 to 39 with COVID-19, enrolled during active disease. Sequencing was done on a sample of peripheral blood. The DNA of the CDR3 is TGTGCCAGCAGCCCTACGACAGGGCTGAACTATGGCTACACCTTC. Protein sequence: CASSPTTGLNYGYTF. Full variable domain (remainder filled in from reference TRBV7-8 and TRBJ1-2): GAGVSQSPRYKVAKRGQDVALRCDPISGHVSLFWYQQALGQGPEFLTYFQNEAQLDKSGLPSDRFFAERPEGSVSTLKIQRTQQEDSAVYLCASSPTTGLNYGYTFGSGTRLTVV.